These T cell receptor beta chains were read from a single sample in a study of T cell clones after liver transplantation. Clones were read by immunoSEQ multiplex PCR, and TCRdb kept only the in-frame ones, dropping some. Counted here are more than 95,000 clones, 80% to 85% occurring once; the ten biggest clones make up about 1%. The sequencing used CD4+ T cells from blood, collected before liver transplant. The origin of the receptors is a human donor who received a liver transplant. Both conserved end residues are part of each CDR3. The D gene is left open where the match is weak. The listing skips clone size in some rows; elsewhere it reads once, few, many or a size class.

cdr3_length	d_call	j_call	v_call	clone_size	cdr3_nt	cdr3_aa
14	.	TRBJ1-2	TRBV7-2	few	TGTGCCAGCAGCTTAGCGGGGACTGTCTATGGCTACACCTTC	CASSLAGTVYGYTF
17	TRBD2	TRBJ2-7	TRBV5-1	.	TGCGCCAGCAGCCCCGATCCGGGCGGGGGGGCGAGGAACGCGCAGTACTTC	CASSPDPGGGARNAQYF
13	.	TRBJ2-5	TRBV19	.	TGTGCCAGTAGTATAGATCGACGGAAGACCCAGTACTTC	CASSIDRRKTQYF
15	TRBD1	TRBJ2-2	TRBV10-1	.	TGCGCCAGCAGTGATACAGGGGGGTTCACCGGGGAGCTGTTTTTT	CASSDTGGFTGELFF
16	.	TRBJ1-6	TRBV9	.	TGTGCCAGCAGCGGGACTGGGAGCTCCTATAATTCACCCCTCCACTTT	CASSGTGSSYNSPLHF
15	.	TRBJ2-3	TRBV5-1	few	TGCGCCAGCAGCTCCGCCGGGACTAGCACAGATACGCAGTATTTT	CASSSAGTSTDTQYF
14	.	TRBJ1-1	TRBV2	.	TGTGCCAGCAGTTATCAGGCCTTGAACACTGAAGCTTTCTTT	CASSYQALNTEAFF
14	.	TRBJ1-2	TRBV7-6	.	TGTGCCAGCAGCTTATCGGCGGCTGGTGAGGGCTACACCTTC	CASSLSAAGEGYTF
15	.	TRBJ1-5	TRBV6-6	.	TGTGCCACTCTAAACCCGGGGGGGGGCAATCAGCCCCAGCATTTT	CATLNPGGGNQPQHF
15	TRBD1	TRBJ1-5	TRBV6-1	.	TGTGCCAGCCTTTATACGACAGGGGGCAATCAGCCCCAGCATTTT	CASLYTTGGNQPQHF
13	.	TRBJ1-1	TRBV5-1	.	TGCGCCAGCAGCTTGGATACTCGCACTGAAGCTTTCTTT	CASSLDTRTEAFF
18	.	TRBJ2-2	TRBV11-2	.	TGTGCCAGCAGCTTCGTGGACCCCGGACAGACGAACACCGGGGAGCTGTTTTTT	CASSFVDPGQTNTGELFF
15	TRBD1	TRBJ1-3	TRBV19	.	TGTGCCAGTAGTATCCCCAGGGGGCTTGGAAACACCATATATTTT	CASSIPRGLGNTIYF